This is a list of T cell receptor beta chains from one sample in a study of blood T cell repertoires in COVID-19. The protocol was immunoSEQ multiplex PCR, while the TCRdb copy is restricted to in-frame clones and leaves out a portion. The sample lists 35,000 to 50,000 clones, approximately 80% occurring once. The source material was peripheral blood. All receptors derive from a man older than 75 with acute or convalescent COVID-19. The CDR3 runs from the conserved cysteine through the conserved F or W. A D gene is named only where the DNA matches it firmly. Expanded clones are given a class, and other clones once, few, many or no size at all.

D gene	clone size	J gene	V gene	CDR3 DNA	CDR3 protein
TRBD1	NA	TRBJ2-3	TRBV29-1	TGCAGCGTCCCAGACAGGGTAGAGACAGATACGCAGTATTTT	CSVPDRVETDTQYF
TRBD2	NA	TRBJ2-7	TRBV19	TGTGCCAGTAGTATGGTGGGGAGCGGGAGGAAGAACGAGCAGTACTTC	CASSMVGSGRKNEQYF
NA	NA	TRBJ2-7	TRBV7-2	TGTGCCAGCAGCTCCAACAAGTACGAGCAGTACTTC	CASSSNKYEQYF
TRBD1	NA	TRBJ2-5	TRBV2	TGTGCCAGCAATCCGGACAGGGGCTTTCTTTTGGAGACCCAGTACTTC	CASNPDRGFLLETQYF
TRBD2	few	TRBJ2-2	TRBV7-3	TGTGCCAGCCGTCGGGAGGCCGGGGAGCTGTTTTTT	CASRREAGELFF
TRBD2	NA	TRBJ2-4	TRBV30	TGTGCCCTCCTGGACCCAGCGGGAAAAAACATTCAGTACTTC	CALLDPAGKNIQYF
TRBD2	NA	TRBJ2-7	TRBV7-2	TGTGCCAGCAGCTCGCTGGCGGGAGGCTCAGGGGACGAGCAGTACTTC	CASSSLAGGSGDEQYF
TRBD2	once	TRBJ2-7	TRBV7-2	TGTGCCAGCAGCGACAGAGGCGGGAGTAACGACGAGCAGTACTTC	CASSDRGGSNDEQYF
NA	NA	TRBJ1-6	TRBV18	TGTGCCAGCTCACCATATGCCGGCTCCTATAATTCACCCCTCCACTTT	CASSPYAGSYNSPLHF
NA	NA	TRBJ2-3	TRBV14	TGTGCCAGCAGCCCACAGGGTATTACGCAGTATTTT	CASSPQGITQYF
TRBD1	NA	TRBJ1-1	TRBV6-6	TGTGCCAGCAGTTGGGACAGCGAAGCTTTCTTT	CASSWDSEAFF
TRBD2	NA	TRBJ2-7	TRBV5-1	TGCGCCAGCAGCCTGGGGGCCGGGACTAGGACCTACGAGCAGTACTTC	CASSLGAGTRTYEQYF
TRBD1	NA	TRBJ1-2	TRBV14	TGTGCCAGCAGCTTGCCGGGACAGACTAACTATGGCTACACCTTC	CASSLPGQTNYGYTF
NA	NA	TRBJ1-2	TRBV18	TGTGCCAGCTCACGGACAAGATCGGATGGCTACACCTTC	CASSRTRSDGYTF
TRBD2	NA	TRBJ2-3	TRBV20-1	TGCAGTGCTAGTGCAACCGGGACTAGCGTCACAGATACGCAGTATTTT	CSASATGTSVTDTQYF
TRBD1	NA	TRBJ2-7	TRBV5-1	TGCGCCAGCAGCCTGACAGGGCTCACCTACGAGCAGTACTTC	CASSLTGLTYEQYF
TRBD2	NA	TRBJ2-3	TRBV2	TGTGCCAGCAGGCCTAGCGGTTATACGCAGTATTTT	CASRPSGYTQYF
NA	NA	TRBJ2-5	TRBV5-6	TGTGCCAGCAGCCGAACCGGGTGGAGTGGGGAGACCCAGTACTTC	CASSRTGWSGETQYF
TRBD1	NA	TRBJ2-1	TRBV27	TGTGCCAGCAGATCGGGGACAGGGGGCGTCAATGAGCAGTTCTTC	CASRSGTGGVNEQFF
TRBD2	few	TRBJ2-1	TRBV2	TGTGCCAGCAGTGGACTAGCGGGGGCCAATGAGCAGTTCTTC	CASSGLAGANEQFF
TRBD1	NA	TRBJ1-5	TRBV28	TGTGCCAGCAGAGACTCCTTTAGGGGGCATGGCAATCAGCCCCAGCATTTT	CASRDSFRGHGNQPQHF
NA	NA	TRBJ2-1	TRBV18	TGTGCCAGCTCACCGCGGGGACAGCTCCTTTACAATGAGCAGTTCTTC	CASSPRGQLLYNEQFF
NA	NA	TRBJ1-2	TRBV29-1	TGCAGCGTTGACAGGGATGGTGGCTACACCTTC	CSVDRDGGYTF
TRBD1	NA	TRBJ2-7	TRBV2	TGTGCCAGCAGTGAAGAGCGGACAGGGGGCTTCGAGCAGTACTTC	CASSEERTGGFEQYF
TRBD1	few	TRBJ2-7	TRBV28	TGTGCCAGCAGCCCCTTATTCGGGACAGGGGGCGAGCAGTACTTC	CASSPLFGTGGEQYF